A selection of T cell receptor beta chains follows, all from one sample in a study of lymphopenia after photon versus proton radiotherapy. The data were produced by immunoSEQ multiplex PCR, yet TCRdb's version contains in-frame clones alone and is incomplete. This table holds 150,000 to 200,000 clones, around 85% found once. The source was peripheral blood, collected from a patient treated with photon-based radiotherapy. The receptors here all came from a man aged 50 to 60 with gastric cancer. The CDR3 runs from the conserved cysteine through the conserved F or W. The order of the fields is clone size, D gene, J gene, V gene, CDR3 protein, CDR3 DNA. D genes are given only for firm matches. The size field is filled for only some rows; it gives once, few, many or a size class.

-,-,TRBJ2-1,TRBV5-1,CASSLPSSSYNEQFF,TGCGCCAGCAGCTTGCCCTCAAGCTCCTACAATGAGCAGTTCTTC
-,-,TRBJ1-1,TRBV7-9,CASSLARGNTEAFF,TGTGCCAGCAGCTTAGCAAGGGGGAACACTGAAGCTTTCTTT
once,-,TRBJ2-7,TRBV19,CASSAGLNEQYF,TGTGCCAGTAGTGCGGGCCTCAACGAGCAGTACTTC
-,-,TRBJ2-5,TRBV6-6,CASSSRDTGQETQYF,TGTGCCAGCAGTTCCCGGGACACAGGGCAAGAGACCCAGTACTTC
-,TRBD1,TRBJ2-7,TRBV7-8,CASSSSGQGARGQYF,TGTGCCAGCAGCTCGTCGGGACAGGGGGCGCGGGGACAGTACTTC
-,TRBD2,TRBJ2-5,TRBV4-3,CASSQTGLAGETQYF,TGCGCCAGCAGCCAAACGGGACTAGCGGGAGAGACCCAGTACTTC
-,-,TRBJ2-1,TRBV7-2,CASSLGGASSYNEQFF,TGTGCCAGCAGCTTAGGCGGGGCTAGCTCCTACAATGAGCAGTTCTTC
-,TRBD2,TRBJ2-1,TRBV18,CASSPFSGSNEQFF,TGTGCCAGCTCACCATTTAGCGGGAGCAATGAGCAGTTCTTC
-,-,TRBJ2-7,TRBV6-5,CASSYGDWSSYEQYF,TGTGCCAGCAGTTACGGGGACTGGAGCTCCTACGAGCAGTACTTC
-,-,TRBJ1-2,TRBV2,CASSERDRPFNYGYTF,TGTGCCAGCAGTGAGAGAGACAGGCCCTTTAACTATGGCTACACCTTC
-,-,TRBJ1-2,TRBV18,CASSPPSANSGYTF,TGTGCCAGCTCACCACCTTCGGCCAACTCTGGCTACACCTTC
-,-,TRBJ2-3,TRBV6-5,CASKSPTDTQYF,TGTGCCAGCAAGAGCCCCACAGATACGCAGTATTTT
-,-,TRBJ1-2,TRBV10-2,CASSEFYGYTF,TGCGCCAGCAGTGAGTTCTATGGCTACACCTTC
-,TRBD1,TRBJ2-3,TRBV27,CASSLSIWGQGLPRWADTQYF,TGTGCCAGCAGTTTATCTATTTGGGGACAGGGACTACCCCGCTGGGCAGATACGCAGTATTTT
once,-,TRBJ2-2,TRBV7-2,CASSPHLRGRITGELFF,TGTGCCAGCAGCCCCCATCTCCGTGGGAGAATCACCGGGGAGCTGTTTTTT
-,TRBD1,TRBJ2-1,TRBV7-2,CASSPGQGRDNEQFF,TGTGCCAGCAGCCCAGGACAGGGGAGAGACAATGAGCAGTTCTTC
-,-,TRBJ2-5,TRBV19,CASSILQGGQETQYF,TGTGCCAGTAGTATTCTACAGGGTGGACAAGAGACCCAGTACTTC